The rows below give T cell receptor beta chains drawn from one sample of a study of T cell changes during pregnancy in multiple sclerosis. The data were produced by immunoSEQ multiplex PCR, yet TCRdb's version contains in-frame clones alone and is incomplete. Among roughly 110,000 clones listed, 91% were seen once. Sequencing was performed on peripheral blood, taken before pregnancy. These TCRs come from a female donor with multiple sclerosis, enrolled in a pregnancy study. CDR3s include the opening cysteine and the closing phenylalanine or tryptophan. A D gene is named only where the DNA matches it firmly. Not all rows give a size; the values are once, few, many and, for expanded clones, a class.

CASKGQGPGNTIYF	TGTGCCAGCAAAGGACAGGGCCCGGGAAACACCATATATTTT	NA	TRBJ1-3	TRBD1	TRBV7-9
CASSLWYGEGTNEKLFF	TGTGCCAGCAGTTTGTGGTATGGAGAGGGAACTAATGAAAAACTGTTTTTT	NA	TRBJ1-4	NA	TRBV28
CASSEGQENTEAFF	TGTGCCAGCAGTGAAGGACAGGAAAACACTGAAGCTTTCTTT	NA	TRBJ1-1	NA	TRBV6-1
CASSPGQPRKEPQHF	TGTGCCAGCAGCCCGGGACAGCCTCGGAAAGAGCCCCAGCATTTT	NA	TRBJ1-5	TRBD1	TRBV6-5
CASSQAHTFSGVTYEQYF	TGTGCCAGCAGCCAAGCCCACACGTTTTCAGGGGTCACCTACGAGCAGTACTTC	NA	TRBJ2-7	NA	TRBV14
CASSSMRGTRRYTQYF	TGTGCCAGCAGTTCCATGCGGGGGACAAGGAGATATACGCAGTATTTT	NA	TRBJ2-3	NA	TRBV28
CASSFGNQPQHF	TGTGCCAGCAGCTTCGGCAATCAGCCCCAGCATTTT	NA	TRBJ1-5	NA	TRBV7-9
CASSQEREGRNEQFF	TGCGCCAGCAGCCAGGAGCGGGAGGGCCGCAATGAGCAGTTCTTC	NA	TRBJ2-1	TRBD2	TRBV4-3
CASSGGQGGGEQYF	TGTGCCAGCAGCGGCGGACAGGGCGGAGGCGAGCAGTACTTC	few	TRBJ2-7	TRBD1	TRBV9
CASSFSRILDTGANNEKLFF	TGTGCCAGCAGTTTTTCCCGCATTCTAGATACAGGGGCCAATAATGAAAAACTGTTTTTT	NA	TRBJ1-4	TRBD1	TRBV27
CASTRLAGVRGGEQFF	TGTGCCAGCACCAGACTAGCGGGGGTCCGAGGGGGTGAGCAGTTCTTC	once	TRBJ2-1	TRBD2	TRBV2
CAWMWSSTEAFF	TGTGCCTGGATGTGGAGTAGCACTGAAGCTTTCTTT	NA	TRBJ1-1	NA	TRBV30
CATRGAGFNQPQHF	TGTGCCACACGGGGGGCAGGATTTAATCAGCCCCAGCATTTT	NA	TRBJ1-5	NA	TRBV10-3
CASGTSQETQYF	TGTGCCTCTGGGACATCACAAGAGACCCAGTACTTC	NA	TRBJ2-5	NA	TRBV10-3
CASRGAARGYEQYF	TGTGCCAGCAGGGGGGCGGCGCGAGGGTACGAGCAGTACTTC	NA	TRBJ2-7	NA	TRBV6-1
CASSLGQDSNQPQHF	TGTGCCAGCAGTTTAGGGCAAGATAGCAATCAGCCCCAGCATTTT	NA	TRBJ1-5	NA	TRBV27